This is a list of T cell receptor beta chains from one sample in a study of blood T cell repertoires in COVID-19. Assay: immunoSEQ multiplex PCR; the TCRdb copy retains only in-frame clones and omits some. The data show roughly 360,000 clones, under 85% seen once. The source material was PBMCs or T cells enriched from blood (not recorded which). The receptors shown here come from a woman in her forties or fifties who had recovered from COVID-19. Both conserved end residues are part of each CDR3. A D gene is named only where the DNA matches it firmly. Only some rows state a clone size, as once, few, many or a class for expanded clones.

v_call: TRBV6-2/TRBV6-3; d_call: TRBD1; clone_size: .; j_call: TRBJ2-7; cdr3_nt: TGTGCCAGCAGTGACTGGGACAGGGGTGACTACGAGCAGTACTTC; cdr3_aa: CASSDWDRGDYEQYF
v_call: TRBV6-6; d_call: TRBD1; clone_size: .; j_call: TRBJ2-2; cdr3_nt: TGTGCCAGCAGAAGGGGACAGGGGTCGAACACCGGGGAGCTGTTTTTT; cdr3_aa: CASRRGQGSNTGELFF
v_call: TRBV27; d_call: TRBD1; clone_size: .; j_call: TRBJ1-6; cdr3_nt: TGTGCCAGCAGAACAGGGGTGTCACCCCTCCACTTT; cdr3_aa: CASRTGVSPLHF
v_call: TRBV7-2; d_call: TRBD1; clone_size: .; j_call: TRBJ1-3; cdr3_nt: TGTGCCAGCAGCTTGAGCAGGGGGTCGAGAAACACCATATATTTT; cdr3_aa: CASSLSRGSRNTIYF
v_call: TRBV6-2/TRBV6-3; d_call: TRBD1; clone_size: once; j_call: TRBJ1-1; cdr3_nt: TGTGCCAGCAGTTACTACAGGGGGACTGAAGCTTTCTTT; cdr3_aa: CASSYYRGTEAFF
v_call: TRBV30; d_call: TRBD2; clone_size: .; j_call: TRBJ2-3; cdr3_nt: TGTGCCTGGAGTGCGGGAGGGCGATTCACAGATACGCAGTATTTT; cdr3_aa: CAWSAGGRFTDTQYF
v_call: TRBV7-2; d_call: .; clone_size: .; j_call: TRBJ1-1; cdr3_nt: TGTGCCAGCAGCGTCACGACGGAGGACACTGAAGCTTTCTTT; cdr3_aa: CASSVTTEDTEAFF
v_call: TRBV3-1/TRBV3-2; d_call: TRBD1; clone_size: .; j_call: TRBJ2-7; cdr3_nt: TGTGCCAGCAGCTACGGACAGGGGGCCTACGAGCAGTACTTC; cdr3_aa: CASSYGQGAYEQYF
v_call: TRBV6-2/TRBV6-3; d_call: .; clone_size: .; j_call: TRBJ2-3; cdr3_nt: TGTGCCAGCAGTCATACAGATACGCAGTATTTT; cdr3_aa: CASSHTDTQYF
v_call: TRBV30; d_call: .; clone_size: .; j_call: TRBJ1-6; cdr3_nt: TGTGCCTGGAGTCAGGGGCAGGCACCCCTCCACTTT; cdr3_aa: CAWSQGQAPLHF
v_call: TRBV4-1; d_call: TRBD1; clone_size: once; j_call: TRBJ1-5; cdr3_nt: TGCGCCAGCAGCCAAGGAGTGGCACAGGGGGGGTATCAGCCCCAGCATTTT; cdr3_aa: CASSQGVAQGGYQPQHF
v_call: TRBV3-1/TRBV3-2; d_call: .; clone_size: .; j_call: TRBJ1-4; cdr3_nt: TGTGCCAGCAGCCAAGGGAGCCACCTACTGTTTTTT; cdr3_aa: CASSQGSHLLFF
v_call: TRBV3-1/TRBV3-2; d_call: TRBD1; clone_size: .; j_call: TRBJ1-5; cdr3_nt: TGTGCCAGCAGCCAAGAAGGGGGCGCCGATCAGCCCCAGCATTTT; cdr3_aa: CASSQEGGADQPQHF
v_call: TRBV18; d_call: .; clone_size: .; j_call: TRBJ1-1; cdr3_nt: TGTGCCAGCTCACCGAGTCGACAGCCGAACACTGAAGCTTTCTTT; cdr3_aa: CASSPSRQPNTEAFF
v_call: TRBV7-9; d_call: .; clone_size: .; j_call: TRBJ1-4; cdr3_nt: TGTGCCAGCAGCCGGGGGGCCACTAATGAAAAACTGTTTTTT; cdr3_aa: CASSRGATNEKLFF
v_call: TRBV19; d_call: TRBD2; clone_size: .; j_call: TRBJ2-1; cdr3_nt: TGTGCCAGTACGAGGGGCGGGGGGGCGTATGAGCAGTTCTTC; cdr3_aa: CASTRGGGAYEQFF
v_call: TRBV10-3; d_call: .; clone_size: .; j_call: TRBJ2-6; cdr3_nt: TGTGCCGTCAAGGGAACCGGGACACTCGTCTCTGGGGCCAACGTCCTGACTTTC; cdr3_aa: CAVKGTGTLVSGANVLTF
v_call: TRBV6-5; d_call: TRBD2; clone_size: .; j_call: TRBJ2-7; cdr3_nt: TGTGCCAGCAGATCCGCCGGGACTAGCCTGAACGAGCAGTACTTC; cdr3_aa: CASRSAGTSLNEQYF
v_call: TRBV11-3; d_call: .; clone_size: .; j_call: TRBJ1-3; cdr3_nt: TGTGCCAGCAGCCTCGTTAGCGGGGTGAACACCATATATTTT; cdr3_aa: CASSLVSGVNTIYF
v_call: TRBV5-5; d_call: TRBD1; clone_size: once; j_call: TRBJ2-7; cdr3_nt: TGTGCCAGCAGTACGGACAGGGGGTTTTCCTACGAGCAGTACTTC; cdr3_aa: CASSTDRGFSYEQYF
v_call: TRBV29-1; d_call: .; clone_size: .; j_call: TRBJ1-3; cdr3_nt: TGCAGCGTTGAAAGGGGCCCCCGAGAGGCTGGAAACACCATATATTTT; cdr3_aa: CSVERGPREAGNTIYF
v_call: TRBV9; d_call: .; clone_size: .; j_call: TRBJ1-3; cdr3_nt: TGTGCCAGCAGCCCCCATATGGGGGGGGGAAGTTCTGGAAACACCATATATTTT; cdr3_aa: CASSPHMGGGSSGNTIYF
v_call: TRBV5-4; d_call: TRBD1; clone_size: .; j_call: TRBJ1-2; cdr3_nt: TGTGCCAGCAGCTCCCCAGGGGGTAACTATGGCTACACCTTC; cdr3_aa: CASSSPGGNYGYTF
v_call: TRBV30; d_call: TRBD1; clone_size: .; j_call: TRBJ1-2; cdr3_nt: TGTGCCTGGAGTGGGACAGGGTATGGCTACACCTTC; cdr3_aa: CAWSGTGYGYTF
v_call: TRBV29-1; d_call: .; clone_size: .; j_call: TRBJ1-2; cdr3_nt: TGCAGCGGGACGACAGATAACTATGGCTACACCTTC; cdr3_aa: CSGTTDNYGYTF
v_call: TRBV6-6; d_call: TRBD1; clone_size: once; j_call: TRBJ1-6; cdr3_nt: TGTGCCAGCAGTCAGACAGGGACCTATAATTCACCCCTCCACTTT; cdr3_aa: CASSQTGTYNSPLHF
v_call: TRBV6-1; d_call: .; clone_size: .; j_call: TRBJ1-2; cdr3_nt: TGTGCCAGCAGTGAAGCGCCTGGGGGCAATGGCTACACCTTC; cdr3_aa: CASSEAPGGNGYTF
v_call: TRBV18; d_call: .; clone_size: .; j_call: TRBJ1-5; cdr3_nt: TGTGCCAGCTCACCAACAGAGCCAAATAGCAATCAGCCCCAGCATTTT; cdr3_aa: CASSPTEPNSNQPQHF
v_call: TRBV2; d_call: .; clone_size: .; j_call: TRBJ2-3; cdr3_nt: TGTGCCAGCAGTGATTATCGAATCGCCGGTACGCAGTATTTT; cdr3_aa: CASSDYRIAGTQYF
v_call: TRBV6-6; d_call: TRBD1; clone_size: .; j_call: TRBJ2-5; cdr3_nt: TGTGCCAGCAGTCCCAGTCGGGTGGACAGGGGTCGAGGGACCCAGTACTTC; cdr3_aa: CASSPSRVDRGRGTQYF
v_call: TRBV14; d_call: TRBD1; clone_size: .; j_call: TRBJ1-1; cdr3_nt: TGTGCCAGCAGCCAAGCTACAGGGGCGGCTGAAGCTTTCTTT; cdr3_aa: CASSQATGAAEAFF
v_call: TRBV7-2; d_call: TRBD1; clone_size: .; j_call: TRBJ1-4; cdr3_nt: TGTGCCAGCAGCTTAGGGGGGACAGGGGGCGCGGGTGAAAAACTGTTTTTT; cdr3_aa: CASSLGGTGGAGEKLFF
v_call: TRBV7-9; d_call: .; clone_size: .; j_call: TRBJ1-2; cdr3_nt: TGTGCCAGCAGCCATTATACTAGGGCCCGGTCGAATTATGGCTACACCTTC; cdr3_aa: CASSHYTRARSNYGYTF
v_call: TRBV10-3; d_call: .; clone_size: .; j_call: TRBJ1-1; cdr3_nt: TGTGCCATCAGTGAAGGAGGGGGGGTTTACACTGAAGCTTTCTTT; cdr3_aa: CAISEGGGVYTEAFF
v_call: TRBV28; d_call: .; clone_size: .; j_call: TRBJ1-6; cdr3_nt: TGTGCCAGCAGTTTTCGGGGGATTCTAGTGTCACCCCTCCACTTT; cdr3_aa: CASSFRGILVSPLHF
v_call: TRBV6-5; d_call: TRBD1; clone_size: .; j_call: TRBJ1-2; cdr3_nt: TGTGCCAGCAGTTACCCCGGACAGGCCCCTGGCTATGGCTACACCTTC; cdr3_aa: CASSYPGQAPGYGYTF
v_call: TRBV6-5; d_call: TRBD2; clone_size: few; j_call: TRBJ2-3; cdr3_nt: TGTGCCAGCAGACGCCAGGGAGGGAGCACAGATACGCAGTATTTT; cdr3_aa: CASRRQGGSTDTQYF
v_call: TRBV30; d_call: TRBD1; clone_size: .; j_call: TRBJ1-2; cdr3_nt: TGTGCCTGGGGCCATAGGACAGGCGGCTACACCTTC; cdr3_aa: CAWGHRTGGYTF
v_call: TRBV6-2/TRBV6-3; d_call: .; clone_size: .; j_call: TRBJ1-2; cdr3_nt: TGTGCCAGCAGTTATCGTCAGGGGAACTATGGCTACACCTTC; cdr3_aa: CASSYRQGNYGYTF
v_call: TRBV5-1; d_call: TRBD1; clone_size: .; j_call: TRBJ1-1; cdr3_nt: TGCGCCAGCAGCTTACAGGGGGCTGGAACTGAAGCTTTCTTT; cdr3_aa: CASSLQGAGTEAFF
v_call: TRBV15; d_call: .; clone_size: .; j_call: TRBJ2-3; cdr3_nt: TGTGCCACCAGCAGAGACAGGCTTGATACGCAGTATTTT; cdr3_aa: CATSRDRLDTQYF